A single sample gave rise to the 29 T cell receptor beta chains below, sequenced in a study of T cell responses to AZD1222 COVID-19 vaccine. This table comes from immunoSEQ multiplex PCR, and its TCRdb copy is limited to in-frame clones, with some not included. The sample holds 150,000 to 200,000 clones, approximately 90% seen once. This sample comprised peripheral blood, obtained on day 0 of AZD1222 vaccination. The receptor set was obtained from an adult in good health.

The rearrangement uses TRBV7-2 and TRBJ2-1, with 7 bases fitting TRBD1. V shed 3 bases and J 9 bases; nucleotides not matched to a gene: 11. The germline V gene encodes CDR1 SGHTA and CDR2 FQGNSA. The length of the CDR3 is 15 residues. CDR3 DNA: TGTGCCAGCAGCTTCCGGGACAGCGTTTCGACTGAGCAGTTCTTC. This encodes CASSFRDSVSTEQFF.

The chain uses TRBV5-1 and TRBJ2-2, with D tentatively TRBD1 or TRBD2 (5 bases each). The length of the CDR3 is 15 residues. V dropped 2 bases and J dropped 4 bases, with 12 bases sitting between them. The germline gives CDR1 SGHRS, CDR2 YFSETQ. The CDR3 loop is CASSLPGTVTGELFF. CDR3 nucleotides: TGCGCCAGCAGCTTACCCGGGACCGTCACCGGGGAGCTGTTTTTT. The variable domain in full, completed from reference TRBV5-1 and TRBJ2-2, reads KAGVTQTPRYLIKTRGQQVTLSCSPISGHRSVSWYQQTPGQGLQFLFEYFSETQRNKGNFPGRFSGRQFSNSRSEMNVSTLELGDSALYLCASSLPGTVTGELFFGEGSRLTVL.

The chain links TRBV3-1 (or the pseudogene TRBV3-2) to TRBJ2-7; D ambiguous. The CDR3 has 12 amino acids. The V end lost 1 base, the J end lost 4 bases, and 5 bases lay between the germline ends. Per germline, CDR1 LGHDT and CDR2 YNNKEL (reference sequence). The CDR3 bases are TGTGCCAGCAGCCAAGTCGTGTACGAGCAGTACTTC. Translation gives CASSQVVYEQYF.

In its sample, this clone was seen once. The chain uses TRBV19 and TRBJ2-3; 11 nucleotides align to TRBD2. With 4 bases clipped from V and 3 bases from J, the junction kept 9 bases outside the gene matches. The CDR3 loop spans 17 amino acids. Germline CDR1 reads LNHDA; CDR2 reads SQIVND (reference sequence). The CDR3 DNA sequence: TGTGCCAGTAGTACTACCCTGACTAGCGGGATAACAGATACGCAGTATTTT. Translating it yields CASSTTLTSGITDTQYF.

This rearrangement joins TRBV5-4 to TRBJ2-2; weak D call: TRBD2 (5 bases). The CDR3 has 17 residues. Trimming shortened V by 1 base and J by 4 bases, and 17 bases separated the two germline ends. Germline V gives CDR1 SGHNT, CDR2 YYREEE (reference sequence). Here the CDR3 reads CASSLFTGRRVTGELFF. The CDR3 bases are TGTGCCAGCAGCTTGTTCACGGGGAGACGTGTCACCGGGGAGCTGTTTTTT.

The V and J genes are TRBV14 and TRBJ2-3, with D unclear. V was clipped by 1 base and J by 2 bases, with 13 bases between them. The germline V gene has CDR1 SGHDN and CDR2 FVKESK. The CDR3 runs to 16 residues. This CDR3 reads CASSQVRPPTTDTQYF. The DNA of the CDR3 is TGTGCCAGCAGCCAAGTCCGGCCCCCCACCACAGATACGCAGTATTTT.

The chain uses TRBV28 and TRBJ1-1, with TRBD1 identical over 7 bases. V shed 7 bases and J 4 bases; nucleotides not matched to a gene: 6. Looked up from germline, CDR1 is MDHEN and CDR2 is SYDVKM. This CDR3 has 13 residues. DNA of the CDR3: TGTGCCAGCATCAAGGACAGGTCCACTGAAGCTTTCTTT. Amino acids: CASIKDRSTEAFF.

This CDR3 is CASSPRLAAYNEQFF. The CDR3 DNA is TGTGCCAGCAGCCCACGGTTGGCAGCCTACAATGAGCAGTTCTTC. V and J are TRBV11-3 and TRBJ2-1; D unresolved. Between the trimmed V and J ends, which lost 5 bases and 2 bases, there was a span of 13 bases. CDR3 length: 15 residues. Germline V gene lookup returns CDR1 SGHNT and CDR2 YENEEA.

This chain connects TRBV11-2 to TRBJ1-1, with D uncertain. The CDR3 consists of 13 residues. With 2 bases removed from V and 4 bases from J, the gap between germline ends came to 8 bases. Germline lookup yields CDR1 SGHAT and CDR2 FQNNGV. DNA for the CDR3: TGTGCCAGCAGCTTACTACTCGGCACTGAAGCTTTCTTT. This encodes CASSLLLGTEAFF.

Notes on this clone: Its ends do not fully match the called genes, so a read error is possible. The J gene is TRBJ2-5, the V gene TRBV5-1; perhaps TRBD1 as D (6 bases). The germline gives CDR1 SGHRS, CDR2 YFSETQ. The CDR3 has 14 amino acids. CDR3 in DNA: TGCGCCAGCAGGCCTGATACAGGGTCGGCGCCCAACCACTTC. This codes for CASRPDTGSAPNHF.

This chain joins TRBV5-8 and TRBJ2-3, with D unclear. Trimming removed 2 bases at V and 1 base at J, with 8 bases between. The CDR3 contains 14 residues. Per germline, CDR1 SGHTS and CDR2 YDEGEE. CDR3 sequence reads: CASSFLAGTDTQYF. CDR3 coding DNA: TGTGCCAGCAGCTTCCTCGCGGGCACAGATACGCAGTATTTT.

The J gene is TRBJ2-3, the V gene TRBV12-5, with a tentative D call TRBD1 (5 bases). The CDR3 has 12 residues. The germline gives CDR1 LGHNT, CDR2 FRNRAP. Trimming pared 6 bases from V and 6 bases from J, leaving 10 bases between. The CDR3 region has the DNA TGTGCTAGTGGACCGACAGTCGATACGCAGTATTTT. As protein: CASGPTVDTQYF.

The gene calls are TRBV28 and TRBJ2-7, with 9 bases lining up with TRBD1. J lost 3 bases, V lost 2 bases, and 5 bases had no gene match. The CDR3 consists of 15 residues. Germline V CDR1 and CDR2: MDHEN, SYDVKM. The CDR3 DNA is TGTGCCAGCAGTTTAGTGGGACAGGGAGGCTACGAGCAGTACTTC. Its translation: CASSLVGQGGYEQYF.

Turning to this clone: The same CDR3 arises from other DNA sequences in this sample as well. The V and J genes are TRBV6-5 and TRBJ1-5; no definite D call. The CDR3 extends over 13 amino acids. Germline V gene sequence: CDR1 MNHEY, CDR2 SVGAGI. The V end lost 0 bases, the J end lost 4 bases, and 4 bases lay between the germline ends. The CDR3 loop is CASSYSSNQPQHF. Written as DNA, the CDR3 is TGTGCCAGCAGTTACTCGAGTAATCAGCCCCAGCATTTT.

This clone occurred once. A read error may account for a junction end that differs from germline. The chain uses TRBV7-7 and TRBJ2-3; TRBD1 is a possible D gene (5 bases). Germline V gene lookup returns CDR1 SSHAT and CDR2 FNYEAQ (reference sequence). The CDR3 runs 13 residues. CDR3 nucleotide sequence: TGTGCTAGCAGCCCGACAGATACAGATACGCAGTATTTT. Translated: CASSPTDTDTQYF.

This chain joins TRBV24-1 and TRBJ1-1, with D possibly being TRBD1 (6 bases). V shed 7 bases and J shed 1 base, with 9 bases lying between them. The V gene's germline CDR1 is KGHDR and CDR2 SFDVKD. This CDR3 comprises 13 residues. This chain's CDR3 is CATRGGQNTEAFF. The CDR3 nucleotides are TGTGCCACCAGGGGGGGGCAGAACACTGAAGCTTTCTTT.

This chain links TRBV4-1 with TRBJ1-1; 8 bases are a match to TRBD1. From germline, CDR1 is MGHRA and CDR2 YSYEKL. This CDR3 has 16 residues. The J segment lost 1 base and the V segment lost 4 bases, leaving 8 bases of the junction unmatched. The CDR3 region is CASSPPTGVGNTEAFF. The CDR3 nucleotides are TGCGCCAGCAGCCCACCGACAGGGGTGGGGAACACTGAAGCTTTCTTT.

The gene calls are TRBV7-9 and TRBJ1-1; 8 bases align to TRBD1. Germline CDR1 is SEHNR and CDR2 is FQNEAQ (reference sequence). CDR3 size: 15 residues. V lost 4 bases to trimming and J lost 4 bases; unmatched junction nucleotides: 8. CDR3 sequence: CASSSGQAVVTEAFF. Written as DNA, the CDR3 is TGTGCCAGCAGCTCGGGACAGGCTGTGGTCACTGAAGCTTTCTTT. The full variable domain, its missing parts supplied by reference TRBV7-9 and TRBJ1-1, is DTGVSQNPRHKITKRGQNVTFRCDPISEHNRLYWYRQTLGQGPEFLTYFQNEAQLEKSRLLSDRFSAERPKGSFSTLEIQRTEQGDSAMYLCASSSGQAVVTEAFFGQGTRLTVV.

The chain uses TRBV5-1 and TRBJ1-1; D not certain. V was shortened by 0 bases and J by 1 base, with 7 bases between the two germline ends. The CDR3 runs 14 residues. Germline assignment: CDR1 SGHRS and CDR2 YFSETQ. CDR3: CASSLESWNTEAFF. CDR3 DNA sequence: TGCGCCAGCAGCTTGGAAAGCTGGAACACTGAAGCTTTCTTT.

J is TRBJ2-4 and V is TRBV11-3; TRBD2 aligns across 11 bases. The CDR3 is 19 amino acids. Looked up from germline, CDR1 is SGHNT and CDR2 is YENEEA. V gave up 1 base and J gave up 0 bases; unmatched junction bases: 8. The DNA of the CDR3 is TGTGCCAGCAGCTTAGCGGTGACTAGCGGGACCCTAGCCAAAAACATTCAGTACTTC. As protein: CASSLAVTSGTLAKNIQYF.

J is TRBJ2-7 and V is TRBV5-1; TRBD2 matches at 7 bases. The CDR3 covers 15 residues. V gave up 2 bases and J gave up 1 base; unmatched junction bases: 6. CDR1 and CDR2 from the germline V gene are SGHRS and YFSETQ. DNA of the CDR3: TGCGCCAGCAGCTTTACTAGCGTACCGTCCTACGAGCAGTACTTC. Protein sequence: CASSFTSVPSYEQYF.

Worth noting for this clone: Compared with germline, one end of the junction differs, possibly owing to a read error. This chain connects TRBV27 to TRBJ2-1, with D tentatively TRBD1 (6 bases). The length of the CDR3 is 15 residues. Germline V lookup: CDR1 MNHEY, CDR2 SMNVEV (reference sequence). The CDR3 sequence is CASSLRQDRPNQQFF. The CDR3 nucleotides read TGTGCCAGCAGTTTAAGGCAAGACAGGCCCAATCAGCAGTTCTTC.

Here the CDR3 DNA reads TGCGCCAGCAGCTTGGCCTTGGAGGGGGACGAGCAGTACTTC. Its protein is CASSLALEGDEQYF. The chain has TRBV5-1 and TRBJ2-7; D possibly uses TRBD1 or TRBD2 (6 bases each). Germline V lookup: CDR1 SGHRS, CDR2 YFSETQ. This CDR3 is 14 amino acids long. Trimming pared 0 bases from V and 5 bases from J, leaving 12 bases between.

The V gene is TRBV9, the J gene TRBJ2-7; D not resolved. CDR1 and CDR2 (germline): SGDLS, YYNGEE. This CDR3 comprises 11 residues. V lost 4 bases and J lost 3, with 5 bases in between. In DNA, the CDR3 is TGTGCCAGCAGCTCAGACTACGAGCAGTACTTC. It yields the protein CASSSDYEQYF.

The rearrangement joins TRBV6-5 to TRBJ1-2, with 10 bases that match TRBD1. With V trimmed by 2 bases and J by 5 bases, 2 bases remained unmatched. The CDR3 covers 14 residues. Germline values: CDR1 MNHEY, CDR2 SVGAGI. The CDR3, as DNA: TGTGCCAGCAGTTACCGGGACAGGGGATATGGCTACACCTTC. Translating gives CASSYRDRGYGYTF.

J is TRBJ2-4 and V is TRBV15, with D possibly TRBD2 on 6 matching bases. The CDR3 consists of 15 residues. Germline-derived CDR1 and CDR2 are LNHNV and YYDKDF (reference sequence). The germline V and J ends were trimmed by 6 bases and 0 bases, with 12 bases remaining between them. CDR3 in amino acids: CATSLPGVAKNIQYF. In nucleotides, the CDR3 is TGTGCCACCAGTCTCCCGGGAGTAGCCAAAAACATTCAGTACTTC.

The chain combines TRBV3-1 (or the pseudogene TRBV3-2) with TRBJ2-1, with unresolved D. V was shortened by 7 bases and J by 1 base, with 5 bases between the two germline ends. This CDR3 has 12 amino acids. Germline V gives CDR1 LGHDT, CDR2 YNNKEL (reference sequence). DNA of the CDR3: TGTGCCAGCACTTCTTCCTACAATGAGCAGTTCTTC. Translated: CASTSSYNEQFF.

The CDR3 protein is CASSHGLAGEGGNEQFF. The CDR3 region has the DNA TGTGCCAGCAGCCATGGTCTAGCGGGAGAGGGGGGCAATGAGCAGTTCTTC. The chain is built from TRBV4-2 and TRBJ2-1, with 10 bases lining up with TRBD2. CDR1 is LGHNA, CDR2 YNFKEQ, per germline. The length of the CDR3 is 17 residues. J was trimmed by 6 bases and V by 3 bases; bases with no gene match: 11.

The DNA for the CDR3 is TGTGCCAGCAGTCCACCAACAAGAATCGGGCCACTTATGGATACGCAGTATTTT. Translation: CASSPPTRIGPLMDTQYF. This rearrangement joins TRBV28 to TRBJ2-3; D is unclear. Germline assignment: CDR1 MDHEN and CDR2 SYDVKM. This CDR3 comprises 18 residues. Deletions cut 5 bases from V and 6 bases from J, with 27 bases between.